This entry lists 21 T cell receptor beta chains sequenced from one sample in a study of control samples from healthy donors and cancer patients. Method: immunoSEQ multiplex PCR; TCRdb's copy keeps in-frame clones and lacks some. The repertoire consists of over 100,000 clones, with approximately 90% occurring once and the leading ten covering about 3.2%. The sequencing sample was made of blood. The receptors were sampled from a middle-aged man in good health.

The chain employs TRBV2 and TRBJ1-5; D is perhaps TRBD1 (5 bases). The V end was cut by 8 bases, the J end by 0 bases, with 17 bases between. The length of the CDR3 is 16 residues. Germline lookup yields CDR1 SNHLY and CDR2 FYNNEI. CDR3 region: CASSPRTTHSNQPQHF. The DNA for the CDR3 is TGTGCCAGCTCCCCCAGGACAACTCATAGCAATCAGCCCCAGCATTTT.

The chain combines TRBV30 with TRBJ2-5, with 7 bases identical to TRBD2. The germline gives CDR1 GTSNPN, CDR2 SVGIG (reference sequence). This CDR3 spans 14 amino acids. Losses at the gene ends were 0 bases for V and 5 bases for J; bases not matched to a gene: 6. The CDR3 loop is CAWSVRAGRETQYF. The CDR3 DNA reads TGTGCCTGGAGTGTGAGAGCGGGGAGGGAGACCCAGTACTTC.

This sequence joins TRBV25-1 and TRBJ2-2; TRBD1 matches 12 bases. CDR3 size: 18 residues. Germline CDR1 and CDR2: MGHDK and SYGVNS. Trimming removed 4 bases from V and 5 bases from J; junction bases left unmatched: 11. In DNA form, the CDR3 reads TGTGCCAGCAGTGCCCGACTCGGGACAGGGGGCGCGACCGGGGAGCTGTTTTTT. Protein: CASSARLGTGGATGELFF. The full variable domain, in which reference TRBV25-1 and TRBJ2-2 provide the parts outside the CDR3, is EADIYQTPRYLVIGTGKKITLECSQTMGHDKMYWYQQDPGMELHLIHYSYGVNSTEKGDLSSESTVSRIRTEHFPLTLESARPSHTSQYLCASSARLGTGGATGELFFGEGSRLTVL.

Details on this clone: The sample holds other DNA sequences that translate to the same CDR3. The chain employs TRBV6-2 or TRBV6-3 and TRBJ1-2; tentatively, D is TRBD1 (5 bases). Per the germline V gene, CDR1 is MNHEY and CDR2 is SVGEGT. V lost 0 bases and J 4 bases, leaving 6 bases between the germline ends. The CDR3 is made up of 13 amino acids. Written as DNA, the CDR3 is TGTGCCAGCAGTTACTCTGGGGGCTATGGCTACACCTTC. Residues: CASSYSGGYGYTF.

This chain connects TRBV6-4 to TRBJ2-7; 9 nucleotides align to TRBD1. Germline lookup yields CDR1 MRHNA and CDR2 SNTAGT. CDR3 size: 15 residues. V lost 8 bases, J lost 2 bases, and 10 bases stayed unmatched. The CDR3 bases are TGTGCCAGCTTCCATGGGACAGGGAAACCCTACGAGCAGTACTTC. Its protein is CASFHGTGKPYEQYF.

This clone was counted once. The gene calls are TRBV5-4 and TRBJ2-3, with D possibly TRBD2 on 6 matching bases. This CDR3 has 14 amino acids. Germline assignment: CDR1 SGHNT and CDR2 YYREEE (reference sequence). V was cut by 2 bases and J by 4 bases, with 11 bases left in between. The CDR3 sequence is CASSLAGRPDTQYF. CDR3 DNA sequence: TGTGCCAGCAGCTTAGCGGGCCGGCCAGATACGCAGTATTTT.

The genes are TRBV7-3 and TRBJ2-5; tentative D call: TRBD2 (5 bases). This CDR3 has 18 amino acids. The V end lost 3 bases, the J end lost 5 bases, and 25 bases lay between the germline ends. The germline V gene encodes CDR1 SGHTA and CDR2 FQGTGA. The CDR3 here is CASSLGAALTGRRETQYF. CDR3 sequence (DNA): TGTGCCAGCAGCTTGGGAGCAGCTCTTACCGGAAGGCGGGAGACCCAGTACTTC.

This clone appeared a few times. CDR3 protein: CASKGPSGELFF. The CDR3 coding sequence is TGCGCCAGCAAAGGACCCTCCGGGGAGCTGTTTTTT. The chain joins TRBV10-1 to TRBJ2-2; no firm D call. Trimming pared 7 bases from V and 6 bases from J, leaving 9 bases between. Per the germline V gene, CDR1 is WNHNN and CDR2 is SYGVQD (reference sequence). The CDR3 runs to 12 residues.

The chain employs TRBV5-1 and TRBJ2-3; 7 bases align to TRBD2. The CDR3 covers 14 residues. Looked up from germline, CDR1 is SGHRS and CDR2 is YFSETQ. Trimming took 0 bases from V and 2 from J; bases not matched to a gene: 0. The CDR3 coding sequence is TGCGCCAGCAGCTTGGGGGACTACACAGATACGCAGTATTTT. This sequence encodes CASSLGDYTDTQYF.

The chain carries TRBV30 and TRBJ2-7; no firm D call. CDR3 length: 11 residues. Germline CDR1 reads GTSNPN; CDR2 reads SVGIG (reference sequence). V was pared by 1 base and J by 2 bases, with 3 bases between. This chain's CDR3 is CAWSAAYEQYF. DNA for the CDR3: TGTGCCTGGAGTGCGGCCTACGAGCAGTACTTC.

The chain joins TRBV28 to TRBJ2-7; no clear D gene. With 2 bases removed from V and 7 bases from J, the gap between germline ends came to 6 bases. This CDR3 is 11 amino acids long. The germline V gene encodes CDR1 MDHEN and CDR2 SYDVKM. The chain's CDR3 is CASSLTAEQYF. The CDR3 DNA is TGTGCCAGCAGTTTAACGGCAGAGCAGTACTTC.

The chain carries TRBV12-1 and TRBJ2-7; the D call in the table, TRBD1, was not verified against the DNA. TRBV12-1 represents a pseudogene. CDR3 length equals 14 residues. CDR3 protein: CASSSYRDSYEQYF. As DNA, the CDR3 is TGTGCCAGCAGCTCATACAGGGACTCCTACGAGCAGTACTTC.

This chain uses TRBV5-4 with TRBJ2-1; 8 bases agree with TRBD2. CDR1 and CDR2 (germline): SGHNT, YYREEE (reference sequence). V was clipped by 0 bases and J by 4 bases; unmatched bases: 3. The CDR3 is 15 amino acids. The CDR3 DNA is TGTGCCAGCAGCTTGGCGGGGGGGCGGTACAATGAGCAGTTCTTC. Translated, it gives CASSLAGGRYNEQFF.

The V and J genes are TRBV5-1 and TRBJ2-7; 8 bases align to TRBD1. The CDR3 is made up of 12 amino acids. Germline V gene data show CDR1 as SGHRS and CDR2 as YFSETQ. V was pared by 4 bases and J by 6 bases, with 3 bases of the junction left unmatched. The CDR3 reads CASSETGGEQYF. In nucleotides, the CDR3 is TGCGCCAGCAGCGAAACAGGGGGCGAGCAGTACTTC.

The rearrangement links TRBV9 to TRBJ2-7, with 7 bases aligning to TRBD1. Germline trimming cut 0 bases from V and 2 bases from J; bases unmatched to any gene: 2. CDR1 and CDR2 (germline): SGDLS, YYNGEE. The CDR3 is made up of 14 amino acids. CDR3 coding DNA: TGTGCCAGCAGCGTAGGGGACAGAACCTACGAGCAGTACTTC. Its translation is CASSVGDRTYEQYF.

For this clone: The junction departs from the called germline gene at one end, perhaps through a read error. The gene calls are TRBV4-1 and TRBJ2-7; 8 positions match TRBD1. The CDR3 spans 17 residues. Germline assignment: CDR1 MGHRA and CDR2 YSYEKL. The CDR3: CASSQSSTGQVSYKQYF. The CDR3 nucleotides read TGCGCCAGCAGCCAGTCTTCCACGGGACAGGTTTCCTACAAGCAGTACTTC.

The gene calls are TRBV5-1 and TRBJ1-2, with D hard to call. V was cut by 4 bases and J by 1 base, with 11 bases left in between. The CDR3 runs to 14 residues. Germline CDR1 and CDR2: SGHRS and YFSETQ. CDR3 protein: CASSVGGVNYGYTF. CDR3 nucleotides: TGCGCCAGCAGCGTCGGAGGAGTTAACTATGGCTACACCTTC.

This chain connects TRBV4-1 to TRBJ1-5, with D possibly being TRBD1 (6 bases). Germline lookup yields CDR1 MGHRA and CDR2 YSYEKL. This CDR3 has 15 residues. Trimming stripped 6 bases from V and 0 bases from J, with 12 bases between. The CDR3 is CASRRQADSNQPQHF. CDR3 DNA: TGCGCCAGCAGGCGACAGGCAGATAGCAATCAGCCCCAGCATTTT.

The rearrangement joins TRBV19 to TRBJ2-3, with TRBD1 matching 7 bases. The V gene end was trimmed by 6 bases and the J gene end by 5 bases; junction bases not matched to a gene: 5. The germline V gene has CDR1 LNHDA and CDR2 SQIVND (reference sequence). The CDR3 extends over 13 amino acids. The CDR3 region is CASSSRQGDTQYF. CDR3 coding DNA: TGTGCCAGTAGCTCCCGACAGGGAGATACGCAGTATTTT.

This sequence joins TRBV10-2 and TRBJ2-7, with D maybe TRBD2 (7 bases). This CDR3 spans 15 amino acids. V was shortened by 4 bases and J by 4 bases, with 17 bases between the two germline ends. Germline CDR1 reads WSHSY; CDR2 reads SAAADI. CDR3 amino acids: CASSAGGQAPYEQYF. For the CDR3, the DNA is TGCGCCAGCAGTGCCGGGGGGCAAGCTCCGTACGAGCAGTACTTC.

The rearrangement uses TRBV11-3 and TRBJ1-2; D call uncertain. Germline CDR1 reads SGHNT; CDR2 reads YENEEA. Between the trimmed V and J ends, which lost 0 bases and 4 bases, there was a span of 3 bases. The CDR3 is 12 residues long. Here the CDR3 DNA reads TGTGCCAGCAGCTTAGACCTCTATGGCTACACCTTC. It yields the protein CASSLDLYGYTF.